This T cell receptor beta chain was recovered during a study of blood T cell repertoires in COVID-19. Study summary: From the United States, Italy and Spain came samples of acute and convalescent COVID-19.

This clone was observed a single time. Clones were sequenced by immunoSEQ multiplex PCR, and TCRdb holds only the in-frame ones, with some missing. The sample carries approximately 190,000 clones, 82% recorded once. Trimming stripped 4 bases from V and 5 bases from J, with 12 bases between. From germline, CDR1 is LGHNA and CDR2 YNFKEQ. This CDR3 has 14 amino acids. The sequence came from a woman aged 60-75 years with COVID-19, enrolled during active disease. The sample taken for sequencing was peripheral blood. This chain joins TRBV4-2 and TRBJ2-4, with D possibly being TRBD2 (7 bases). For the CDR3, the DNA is TGTGCCAGCAGCCGAAAGGGGGGGGAAAACATTCAGTACTTC. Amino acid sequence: CASSRKGGENIQYF.